The TCR beta chain under discussion was sequenced for a study of blood T cell repertoires in COVID-19. About the research overall: The United States, Italy and Spain provided the acute and convalescent COVID-19 samples. In each case, the material was cDNA or gDNA derived from T cells, B-cell-depleted T cells, or PBMCs.

Germline V lookup: CDR1 LGHDT, CDR2 YNNKEL (reference sequence). The CDR3 consists of 14 residues. Trimming pared 1 base from V and 4 bases from J, leaving 10 bases between. In the study's own analysis: Nucleated cell counts were estimated from reference gene primer amplification. Clones were sequenced by immunoSEQ multiplex PCR, and TCRdb holds only the in-frame ones, with some missing. V and J calls and clone size are copied from that table; D and trimming were computed from the DNA. The sample lists roughly 100,000 clones; roughly 89% were seen once. Sequencing was performed on peripheral blood. The chain recombines TRBV3-1 (or the pseudogene TRBV3-2) with TRBJ1-1; D gene uncertain. The origin of this receptor is an elderly woman in a cohort sampled during active COVID-19. In nucleotides, the CDR3 is TGTGCCAGCAGCCAAGGTGAGGGAATCACTGAAGCTTTCTTT. Its translation: CASSQGEGITEAFF.